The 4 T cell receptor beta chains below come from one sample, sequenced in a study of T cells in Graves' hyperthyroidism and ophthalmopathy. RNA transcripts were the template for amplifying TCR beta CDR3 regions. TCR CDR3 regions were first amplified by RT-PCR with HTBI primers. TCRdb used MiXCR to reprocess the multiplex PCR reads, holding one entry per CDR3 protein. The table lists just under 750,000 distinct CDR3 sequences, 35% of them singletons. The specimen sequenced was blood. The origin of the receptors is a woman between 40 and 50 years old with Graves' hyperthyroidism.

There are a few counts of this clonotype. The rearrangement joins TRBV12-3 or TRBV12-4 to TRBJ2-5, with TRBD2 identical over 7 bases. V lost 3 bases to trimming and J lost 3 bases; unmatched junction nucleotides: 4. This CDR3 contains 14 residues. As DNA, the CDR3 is TGTGCCAGCAGTTTTCGGGGGAGGGAAGAGACCCAGTACTTC. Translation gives CASSFRGREETQYF.

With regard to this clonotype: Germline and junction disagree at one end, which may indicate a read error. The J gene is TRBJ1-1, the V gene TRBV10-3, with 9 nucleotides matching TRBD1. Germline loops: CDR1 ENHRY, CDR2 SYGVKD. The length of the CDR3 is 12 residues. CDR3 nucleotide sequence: TGTGCCAGCAGTTTACGGGACAGGGTGGCTTTCTTT. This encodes CASSLRDRVAFF.

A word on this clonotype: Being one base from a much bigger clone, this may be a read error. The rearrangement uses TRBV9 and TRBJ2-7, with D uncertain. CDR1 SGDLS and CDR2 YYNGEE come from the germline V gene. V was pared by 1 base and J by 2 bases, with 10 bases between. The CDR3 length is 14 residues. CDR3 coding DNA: TGTGCCAGCAGCGTACAAGATCTGCCCTACGAGCAGTACTTC. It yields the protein CASSVQDLPYEQYF.

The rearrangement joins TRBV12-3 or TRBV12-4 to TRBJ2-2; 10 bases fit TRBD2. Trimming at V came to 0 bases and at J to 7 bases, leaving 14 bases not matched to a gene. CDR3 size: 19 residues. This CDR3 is CASSLAGGSTSGNVGELFF. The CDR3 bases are TGTGCCAGCAGTTTAGCGGGGGGCTCAACTAGCGGGAATGTCGGGGAGCTGTTTTTT.